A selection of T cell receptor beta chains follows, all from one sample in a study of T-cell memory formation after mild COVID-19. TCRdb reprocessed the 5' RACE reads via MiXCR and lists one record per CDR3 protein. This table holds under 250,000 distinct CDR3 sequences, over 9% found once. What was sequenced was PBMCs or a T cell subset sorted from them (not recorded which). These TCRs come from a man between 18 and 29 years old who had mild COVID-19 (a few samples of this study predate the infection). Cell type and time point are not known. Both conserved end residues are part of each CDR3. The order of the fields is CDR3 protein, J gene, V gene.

CDR3aa: CSGAAGTGRETQYF; j_gene: TRBJ2-5; v_gene: TRBV29-1
CDR3aa: CASSFDTVWETQYF; j_gene: TRBJ2-5; v_gene: TRBV5-1
CDR3aa: CASSYSRAGQPQHF; j_gene: TRBJ1-5; v_gene: TRBV6-5
CDR3aa: CASSPSTGRPGETQYF; j_gene: TRBJ2-5; v_gene: TRBV18
CDR3aa: CSVETGIGGELFF; j_gene: TRBJ2-2; v_gene: TRBV29-1
CDR3aa: CASSVSGPPNTGELFF; j_gene: TRBJ2-2; v_gene: TRBV6-5
CDR3aa: CASSGGTSGGPNTGELFF; j_gene: TRBJ2-2; v_gene: TRBV5-4
CDR3aa: CASSFHLKDTEAFF; j_gene: TRBJ1-1; v_gene: TRBV28
CDR3aa: CASRALSTGNTGELFF; j_gene: TRBJ2-2; v_gene: TRBV11-2
CDR3aa: CASSGESVPPYEQYF; j_gene: TRBJ2-7; v_gene: TRBV5-1
CDR3aa: CASQASRGSEEQYF; j_gene: TRBJ2-7; v_gene: TRBV5-1
CDR3aa: CASGEQGASNEQFF; j_gene: TRBJ2-1; v_gene: TRBV5-1
CDR3aa: CASRVGQLPDTQYF; j_gene: TRBJ2-3; v_gene: TRBV12-3/TRBV12-4
CDR3aa: CASSLRGQGNQPQHF; j_gene: TRBJ1-5; v_gene: TRBV12-3/TRBV12-4
CDR3aa: CASRATGVQGYTF; j_gene: TRBJ1-2; v_gene: TRBV5-1
CDR3aa: CASSYDRRQLFF; j_gene: TRBJ1-4; v_gene: TRBV6-2/TRBV6-3
CDR3aa: CASSQDGGPRSHNEQFF; j_gene: TRBJ2-1; v_gene: TRBV4-3
CDR3aa: CASSLTGGENSPLHF; j_gene: TRBJ1-6; v_gene: TRBV5-4
CDR3aa: CASSLDFINTGELFF; j_gene: TRBJ2-2; v_gene: TRBV5-1
CDR3aa: CASSKVGPGGGGEQFF; j_gene: TRBJ2-1; v_gene: TRBV6-4
CDR3aa: CSNRGMGYSNQPQHF; j_gene: TRBJ1-5; v_gene: TRBV29-1
CDR3aa: CASSNAGKAFF; j_gene: TRBJ1-1; v_gene: TRBV28
CDR3aa: CSVGSYNEQFF; j_gene: TRBJ2-1; v_gene: TRBV29-1
CDR3aa: CASNELGDPVAEAFF; j_gene: TRBJ1-1; v_gene: TRBV27
CDR3aa: CSARRPGSSRNYSNQPQHF; j_gene: TRBJ1-5; v_gene: TRBV20-1
CDR3aa: CSVGLDRGSYNEQFF; j_gene: TRBJ2-1; v_gene: TRBV29-1
CDR3aa: CASSLGYRESQPQHF; j_gene: TRBJ1-5; v_gene: TRBV7-2
CDR3aa: CASSTRRTAGLPPLHF; j_gene: TRBJ1-6; v_gene: TRBV7-2
CDR3aa: CASSLKGTGIDTEAFF; j_gene: TRBJ1-1; v_gene: TRBV5-1
CDR3aa: CASGLGQGLVNEQFF; j_gene: TRBJ2-1; v_gene: TRBV12-3/TRBV12-4
CDR3aa: CSVRSRYEQYF; j_gene: TRBJ2-7; v_gene: TRBV29-1
CDR3aa: CASSPGLAGETQYF; j_gene: TRBJ2-5; v_gene: TRBV2
CDR3aa: CASSLGPEEELFF; j_gene: TRBJ2-2; v_gene: TRBV7-6
CDR3aa: CASSQDTAGDASDTQYF; j_gene: TRBJ2-3; v_gene: TRBV3-1
CDR3aa: CASSRLFGQGQETQYF; j_gene: TRBJ2-5; v_gene: TRBV7-2
CDR3aa: CSVGGRGATDTQYF; j_gene: TRBJ2-3; v_gene: TRBV29-1
CDR3aa: CASSFGGAGEQYF; j_gene: TRBJ2-7; v_gene: TRBV7-2
CDR3aa: CASSLDPLGSTDTQYF; j_gene: TRBJ2-3; v_gene: TRBV11-2
CDR3aa: CASSPSLGNIQYF; j_gene: TRBJ2-4; v_gene: TRBV7-2
CDR3aa: CASSSWLNTEAFF; j_gene: TRBJ1-1; v_gene: TRBV12-3/TRBV12-4
CDR3aa: CASSRDRPRLGEKLFF; j_gene: TRBJ1-4; v_gene: TRBV6-5
CDR3aa: CASTPGGQESPLHF; j_gene: TRBJ1-6; v_gene: TRBV6-5
CDR3aa: CASNWAPSSYNEQFF; j_gene: TRBJ2-1; v_gene: TRBV6-1
CDR3aa: CASSDRASIQYF; j_gene: TRBJ2-4; v_gene: TRBV28